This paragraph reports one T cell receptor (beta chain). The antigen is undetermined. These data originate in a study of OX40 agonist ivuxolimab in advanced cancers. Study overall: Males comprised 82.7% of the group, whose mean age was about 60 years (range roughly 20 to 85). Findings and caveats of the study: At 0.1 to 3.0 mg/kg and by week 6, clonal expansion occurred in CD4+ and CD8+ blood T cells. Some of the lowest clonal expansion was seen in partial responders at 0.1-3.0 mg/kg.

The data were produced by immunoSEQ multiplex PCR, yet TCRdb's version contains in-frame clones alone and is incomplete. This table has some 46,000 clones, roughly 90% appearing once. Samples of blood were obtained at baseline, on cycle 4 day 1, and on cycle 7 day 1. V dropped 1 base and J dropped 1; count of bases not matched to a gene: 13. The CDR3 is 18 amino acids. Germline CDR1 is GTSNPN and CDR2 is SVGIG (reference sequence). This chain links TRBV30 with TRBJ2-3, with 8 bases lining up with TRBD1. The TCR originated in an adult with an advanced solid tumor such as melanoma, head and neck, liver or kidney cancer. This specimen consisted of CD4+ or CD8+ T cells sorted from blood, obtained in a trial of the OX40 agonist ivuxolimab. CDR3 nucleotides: TGTGCCTGGAGTGCTACCCATGACAGGGGCCACGGCACAGATACGCAGTATTTT. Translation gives CAWSATHDRGHGTDTQYF.